This T cell receptor (beta chain) comes out of a study of cytomegalovirus exposure and HLA in healthy donors. The study, taken as a whole, reports: Rarity held for most TCR sequences, but there were some public TCRs that occurred in many donors. Cytomegalovirus association was assigned to about 150 TCR beta chains. Reports indicated that the classifier achieved high specificity and sensitivity in diagnosing cytomegalovirus status. Subsequent analysis revealed that first-cohort TCR clusters tended to co-occur in the 130 or so validation repertoires.

Germline V lookup: CDR1 DFQATT, CDR2 SNEGSKA (reference sequence). The CDR3 is 11 amino acids. V dropped 2 bases and J dropped 1 base, with 3 bases sitting between them. This clone was recorded once. Its antigen is undetermined. Data came from immunoSEQ multiplex PCR; TCRdb stores just in-frame clones and leaves some out. The sample carries tens of thousands of clones, over 90% recorded once. Sequenced material: PBMCs. The source is a woman aged 18 to 35 in good health and CMV-seronegative. V is TRBV20-1 and J is TRBJ2-7; D unclear. The CDR3 nucleotides read TGCAGTGCTAGACAGTCCTACGAGCAGTACTTC. This sequence encodes CSARQSYEQYF.